The rows below give T cell receptor beta chains drawn from one sample of a study of blood T cell repertoires in COVID-19. Produced via immunoSEQ multiplex PCR; TCRdb's table is partial and in-frame only. The sample has 200,000 to 300,000 clones, 84% seen once; the top ten hold 4%. The sample was peripheral blood. All receptors derive from a man aged 45-60 years with acute or convalescent COVID-19. CDR3s include the opening cysteine and the closing phenylalanine or tryptophan. Where a row states a size, it is once, few, many or the class of an expanded clone; other rows omit it.

size | J | V | CDR3
once | TRBJ1-5 | TRBV21-1 | CASSPHGRHSNQPQHF
NA | TRBJ2-7 | TRBV6-5 | CASSPGQGPEQYF
NA | TRBJ1-5 | TRBV7-2 | CASSLGLDRGNQPQHF
many | TRBJ1-2 | TRBV2 | CASSEATGNYGYTF
NA | TRBJ1-1 | TRBV10-3 | CAINSPDRDVKAFF
NA | TRBJ1-5 | TRBV27 | CASSTRDSSNQPQHF
NA | TRBJ2-1 | TRBV9 | CASSVLAVHNEQFF
NA | TRBJ2-3 | TRBV12-5 | CASGWDIRTDTQYF
once | TRBJ2-5 | TRBV12-5 | CASGFPGGQLETQYF
few | TRBJ1-1 | TRBV18 | CASSPPTRNTEAFF
NA | TRBJ2-7 | TRBV6-1 | CASSEAQVPAGGRRGEQYF
NA | TRBJ2-2 | TRBV6-5 | CASRSTGATGELFF
few | TRBJ1-3 | TRBV7-6 | CASSLAARHF
once | TRBJ1-1 | TRBV7-9 | CASSLPQDTEAFF
NA | TRBJ2-5 | TRBV11-1 | CASSPSRQGPETQYF
NA | TRBJ2-1 | TRBV20-1 | CSARFGEQFF
NA | TRBJ1-6 | TRBV12-3/TRBV12-4 | CASSGHGDSPLHF
NA | TRBJ2-7 | TRBV14 | CASSSNGYEQYF
NA | TRBJ1-1 | TRBV5-8 | CASSPRQNTEAFF
NA | TRBJ1-4 | TRBV7-7 | CASSPGLNEKLFF
NA | TRBJ2-5 | TRBV10-3 | CAISGSGQETQYF
NA | TRBJ2-2 | TRBV6-5 | CATMKGGTGELFF